One and the same sample provided the 18 T cell receptor beta chains below, sequenced in a study of blood T cell repertoires in COVID-19. Profiling relied on immunoSEQ multiplex PCR, and the TCRdb table lists in-frame clones only, not all of them. Counted here are a few hundred thousand clones, 75% to 85% occurring once; the ten biggest clones make up approximately 7.9%. The sample taken for sequencing was peripheral blood. Receptors originate from a human donor in a cohort sampled during active COVID-19.

This chain links TRBV6-5 with TRBJ1-4; 9 bases align to TRBD1. The CDR3 runs 13 residues. Unmatched junction bases numbered 5, after V lost 7 bases and J lost 8 bases. Germline assignment: CDR1 MNHEY and CDR2 SVGAGI. The CDR3: CASMGTGREKLFF. The CDR3 DNA follows: TGTGCCAGCATGGGGACAGGGCGGGAAAAACTGTTTTTT.

The J gene is TRBJ1-2, the V gene TRBV6-5; perhaps TRBD1 as D (6 bases). Germline CDR1 and CDR2: MNHEY and SVGAGI. This CDR3 spans 15 amino acids. Deletions cut 7 bases from V and 1 base from J, with 16 bases between. The chain's CDR3 is CASKDRTSFNYGYTF. For the CDR3, the DNA is TGTGCCAGCAAAGACAGGACCTCTTTTAACTATGGCTACACCTTC.

V gene TRBV11-3 combines with J gene TRBJ2-2, with D possibly being TRBD2 (5 bases). V was clipped by 1 base and J by 5 bases, with 11 bases between them. The CDR3 is made up of 15 amino acids. Germline CDR1 and CDR2: SGHNT and YENEEA. The CDR3 region has the DNA TGTGCCAGCAGCTTAGGGCGTCGGGGAACCGGGGAGCTGTTTTTT. Its protein is CASSLGRRGTGELFF.

This clone was picked up many times. The V and J genes are TRBV2 and TRBJ2-7; TRBD2 agrees at 7 bases. This CDR3 region has 12 residues. Germline CDR1 SNHLY, CDR2 FYNNEI. Trimming cost V 6 bases and J 6 bases; bases outside gene matches: 5. In nucleotides, the CDR3 is TGTGCCAGCAGCAGCGGGAATAGCGAGCAGTACTTC. Translating it yields CASSSGNSEQYF.

About this clone: The same CDR3 is also encoded by other DNA sequences in this sample. This rearrangement joins TRBV12-3 or TRBV12-4 to TRBJ1-1; no firm D call. Trimming pared 3 bases from V and 1 base from J, leaving 6 bases between. CDR3 length: 13 amino acids. The DNA for the CDR3 is TGTGCCAGCAGTTTGGCCAGGAACACTGAAGCTTTCTTT. It encodes CASSLARNTEAFF.

This sequence joins TRBV11-2 and TRBJ1-1, with unresolved D. Trimming took off 1 base at V and 1 base at J, with 10 bases between the two ends. The germline CDR1 and CDR2 sequences are SGHAT and FQNNGV. The CDR3 extends over 15 amino acids. This CDR3 reads CASSLVSAGNTEAFF. CDR3 nucleotide sequence: TGTGCCAGCAGCTTAGTAAGTGCAGGGAACACTGAAGCTTTCTTT.

V gene TRBV9 combines with J gene TRBJ2-1, with 7 bases fitting TRBD1. With V trimmed by 3 bases and J by 9 bases, 9 bases remained unmatched. CDR3 size: 14 residues. CDR1 is SGDLS, CDR2 YYNGEE, per germline. In DNA form, the CDR3 reads TGTGCCAGCAGCGGACAGGGTTTAGACGGTGAGCAGTTCTTC. This translates into CASSGQGLDGEQFF.

CDR3 DNA sequence: TGTGCCAGCTCACAAACTAGCGGGGGCGTTCAAGAGACCCAGTACTTC. Translation gives CASSQTSGGVQETQYF. This sequence joins TRBV18 and TRBJ2-5; 11 nucleotides line up with TRBD2. The CDR3 totals 16 residues. The ends lost 4 bases at V and 2 bases at J; junction bases unmatched: 6. CDR1 is KGHSH, CDR2 LQKENI, per germline.

V gene TRBV30 combines with J gene TRBJ1-1, with a weak D call TRBD1 (5 bases). Germline CDR1 reads GTSNPN; CDR2 reads SVGIG (reference sequence). Trimming took 0 bases from V and 4 from J, leaving 15 bases between them. The CDR3 consists of 15 residues. CDR3 DNA: TGTGCCTGGAGTGTAGGGGACTGGAGGGTCACTGAAGCTTTCTTT. Its protein product is CAWSVGDWRVTEAFF.

CDR3: CASSFRWAEQFF. CDR3 nucleotides: TGTGCCAGCAGTTTTAGATGGGCTGAGCAGTTCTTC. The V and J genes are TRBV12-3 or TRBV12-4 and TRBJ2-1; D is unclear. V gave up 3 bases and J gave up 9 bases, with 9 bases separating them. The CDR3 has 12 residues.

The chain links TRBV4-1 to TRBJ1-4; a possible D gene is TRBD1 (6 bases). The germline V gene encodes CDR1 MGHRA and CDR2 YSYEKL. This CDR3 has 15 amino acids. Trimming removed 4 bases from V and 3 bases from J, with 12 bases in between. In nucleotides, the CDR3 is TGCGCCAGCAGCCCTACAGGGTTGGCTAATGAAAAACTGTTTTTT. This encodes CASSPTGLANEKLFF.

This sequence joins TRBV6-2 or TRBV6-3 and TRBJ1-5, with D maybe TRBD1 (6 bases). The germline V gene encodes CDR1 MNHEY and CDR2 SVGEGT. The CDR3 contains 14 residues. V lost 6 bases to trimming and J lost 3 bases, with 12 bases between them. The CDR3 DNA follows: TGTGCCAGCAGCCCGACAGGAAACAATCAGCCCCAGCATTTT. It codes for CASSPTGNNQPQHF.

There are a few counts of this clone. The gene calls are TRBV11-2 and TRBJ1-6; 7 bases map to TRBD1. In germline, CDR1 is SGHAT, CDR2 FQNNGV. V trimming: 6 bases; J trimming: 10 bases; junction bases outside the gene matches: 9. The CDR3 has 14 amino acids. In DNA form, the CDR3 reads TGTGCCAGCAGTAGACAGGGAAGAAGGTCACCCCTCCACTTT. Amino acid sequence: CASSRQGRRSPLHF. The whole variable domain, filled in from reference TRBV11-2 and TRBJ1-6, reads EAGVAQSPRYKIIEKRQSVAFWCNPISGHATLYWYQQILGQGPKLLIQFQNNGVVDDSQLPKDRFSAERLKGVDSTLKIQPAKLEDSAVYLCASSRQGRRSPLHFGNGTRLTVT.

The chain joins TRBV4-1 to TRBJ1-2, with D possibly being TRBD1 (6 bases). Germline V lookup: CDR1 MGHRA, CDR2 YSYEKL. The V and J ends lost 1 base and 3 bases respectively, with 12 bases between them. CDR3 length: 15 residues. The CDR3 loop reads CASSQGTAHDYGYTF. The CDR3 DNA is TGCGCCAGCAGCCAAGGGACAGCTCATGACTATGGCTACACCTTC.

The table lists this clone with a few counts. The chain combines TRBV3-1 (or the pseudogene TRBV3-2) with TRBJ2-2, with D hard to call. Germline CDR1 reads LGHDT; CDR2 reads YNNKEL (reference sequence). V lost 6 bases and J lost 6, with 11 bases in between. This CDR3 has 13 residues. The CDR3 nucleotides read TGTGCCAGCAGGATTACAGTAGCCGGGGAGCTGTTTTTT. Translation gives CASRITVAGELFF.

The rearrangement links TRBV7-2 to TRBJ2-1, with D unclear. The length of the CDR3 is 13 residues. Germline values: CDR1 SGHTA, CDR2 FQGNSA. V lost 5 bases and J 9 bases, leaving 14 bases between the germline ends. The CDR3 loop is CASSPVRVSEQFF. CDR3 bases: TGTGCCAGCAGCCCCGTCCGGGTGAGTGAGCAGTTCTTC.

The V call is TRBV19, the J call TRBJ2-1; 9 bases line up with TRBD1. Unmatched junction bases numbered 5, after V lost 8 bases and J lost 3 bases. The CDR3 length is 14 residues. Germline V gives CDR1 LNHDA, CDR2 SQIVND (reference sequence). The CDR3 nucleotides are TGTGCCAGTCACCGGGACAGGGACTACAATGAGCAGTTCTTC. The encoded protein is CASHRDRDYNEQFF.

The chain is built from TRBV14 and TRBJ2-5; TRBD2 might be the D (6 bases). V lost 3 bases, J lost 2 bases, and 13 bases lay in between. CDR3 length: 15 residues. Germline V lookup: CDR1 SGHDN, CDR2 FVKESK. This CDR3 reads CASSHAGLPQETQYF. CDR3 in DNA: TGTGCCAGCAGCCATGCAGGACTACCACAAGAGACCCAGTACTTC.